In its sample, the clone carrying this T cell receptor (beta chain) was seen many times. What it binds is not known. Recently diagnosed hyperthyroidism of less than 2 months' duration affected patients aged 18 to 65. TCR beta CDR3 region amplification was performed from RNA transcripts. The HTBI set primed first-round TCR CDR3 RT-PCR. TCRdb recomputed calls from the multiplex PCR reads with MiXCR, one row per CDR3 protein. The sample includes some 600,000 distinct CDR3 sequences, approximately 14% of them seen just once. The data belong to a study of T cells in Graves' hyperthyroidism and ophthalmopathy. Study observations and caveats: A model of 13 V-J pairs discriminated ophthalmopathy from stable hyperthyroidism.

The sequence was obtained from a woman between 25 and 40 years old with Graves' hyperthyroidism that later progressed to Graves' ophthalmopathy. The sequenced sample was blood.

CDR3 protein: CASSPPAGGSYNEQFF. CDR3 bases: TGTGCCAGCAGCCCCCCCGCGGGAGGATCTTACAATGAGCAGTTCTTC. The V call is TRBV9, the J call TRBJ2-1, with 8 bases matching TRBD2. V shed 4 bases and J 4 bases; nucleotides not matched to a gene: 10. This CDR3 spans 16 amino acids. Germline V lookup: CDR1 SGDLS, CDR2 YYNGEE. Filled out from reference TRBV9 and TRBJ2-1, the complete variable domain reads DSGVTQTPKHLITATGQRVTLRCSPRSGDLSVYWYQQSLDQGLQFLIQYYNGEERAKGNILERFSAQQFPDLHSELNLSSLELGDSALYFCASSPPAGGSYNEQFFGPGTRLTVL.